This TCR beta chain was captured by sequencing in a study of T cells after yellow fever vaccination. General study points: A weaker but faster secondary response was observed, peaking on day 5 versus 15. Reappearance after the booster was seen for most primary-vaccination clones, at roughly 96% CD4 and more than 80% CD8.

This clonotype turned up a few times. Its antigen is unknown. After removal of 7 bases from V and 6 bases from J, the junction contained 14 bases not matched to a gene. This CDR3 has 16 residues. UMIs and a universal primer site were added when TCR cDNA was made by 5'RACE template switching. MiXCR, run by TCRdb on the 5' RACE reads, gives a single entry per CDR3 protein. Of some 400,000 distinct CDR3 sequences listed, around 6.5% are singletons. This sample comprised PBMCs, obtained 5 days after the yellow fever booster vaccination. The V call is TRBV12-3 or TRBV12-4, the J call TRBJ2-4, with 8 bases aligning to TRBD1. The sequence came from a man aged 30 to 39 who received the YFV17D yellow fever vaccine. The CDR3 region has the DNA TGTGCCAGCACCTACCGAATTGGACAGGGAGTAAACATTCAGTACTTC. Translated: CASTYRIGQGVNIQYF.